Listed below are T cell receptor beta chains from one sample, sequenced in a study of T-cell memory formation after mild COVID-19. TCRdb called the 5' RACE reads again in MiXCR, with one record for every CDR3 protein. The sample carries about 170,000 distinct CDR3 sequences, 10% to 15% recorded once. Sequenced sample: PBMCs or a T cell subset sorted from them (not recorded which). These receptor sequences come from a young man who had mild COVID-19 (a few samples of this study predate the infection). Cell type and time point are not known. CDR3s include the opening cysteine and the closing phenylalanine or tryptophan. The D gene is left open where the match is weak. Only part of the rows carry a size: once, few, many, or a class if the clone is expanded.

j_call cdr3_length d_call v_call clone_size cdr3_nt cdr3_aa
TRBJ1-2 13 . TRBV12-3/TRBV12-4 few TGTGCCAGCAGTTTAGTTAGGGGTAATGGCTACACCTTC CASSLVRGNGYTF
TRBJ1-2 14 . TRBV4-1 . TGCGCCAGCAGCCAAGGGAGCCTCCAACGCGGCTACACCTTC CASSQGSLQRGYTF
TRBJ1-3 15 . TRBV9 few TGTGCCAGCAGCGTAGGGACAGCGTCTGGAAACACCATATATTTT CASSVGTASGNTIYF
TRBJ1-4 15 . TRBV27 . TGTGCCAGCAGTCGCCTAACCGCAACTAATGAAAAACTGTTTTTT CASSRLTATNEKLFF
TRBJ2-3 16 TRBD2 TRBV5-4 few TGTGCCAGCAGCTCAGCTAGCGGGGGTTTGGCAGATACGCAGTATTTT CASSSASGGLADTQYF
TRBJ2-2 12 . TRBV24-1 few TGTGCCACCAGTGAGTCCACCGGGGAGCTGTTTTTT CATSESTGELFF
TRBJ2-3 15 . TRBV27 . TGTGCCGTCTCGTTCGATCCCAGATCAACAGATACGCAGTATTTT CAVSFDPRSTDTQYF
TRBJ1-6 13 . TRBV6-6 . TGTGCCAGCATCCCCAGGGAAAATTCACCCCTCCACTTT CASIPRENSPLHF
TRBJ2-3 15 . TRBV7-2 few TGTGCCAGCTCCCGGGCAGGGGGGGCATCGAATACGCAGTATTTT CASSRAGGASNTQYF
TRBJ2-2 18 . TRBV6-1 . TGTGCCAGCAGTGAAGAGGTCAACAGGTTTTGGAAAACCGGGGAGCTGATTTTT CASSEEVNRFWKTGELIF